This T cell receptor (beta chain) was sequenced for a study of CD8 T cells in ankylosing spondylitis. Regarding the study as a whole: A subset of motif variants has previously been described in the synovial fluid and blood of reactive arthritis.

TCRdb called the 5' RACE reads again in MiXCR, with one record for every CDR3 protein. Found here are 150,000 or so distinct CDR3 sequences, roughly 10% of them singletons; the top ten hold roughly 16%. Details on this clonotype: What it recognizes is unknown.

The CDR3 loop spans 15 amino acids. Trimming left V 3 bases short and J 3 bases short, with 14 bases between. The germline V gene encodes CDR1 SGHAT and CDR2 FQDESV (reference sequence). Sequenced material: blood, either unsorted or a sorted T cell fraction (not recorded which). The chain links TRBV11-1 to TRBJ1-1; maybe TRBD1 (6 bases). The source is a female donor with ankylosing spondylitis or in good health (not recorded which). The CDR3 reads CASSFPLTGYTEAFF. The CDR3 nucleotides read TGTGCCAGCAGCTTCCCTTTAACAGGGTACACTGAAGCTTTCTTT.